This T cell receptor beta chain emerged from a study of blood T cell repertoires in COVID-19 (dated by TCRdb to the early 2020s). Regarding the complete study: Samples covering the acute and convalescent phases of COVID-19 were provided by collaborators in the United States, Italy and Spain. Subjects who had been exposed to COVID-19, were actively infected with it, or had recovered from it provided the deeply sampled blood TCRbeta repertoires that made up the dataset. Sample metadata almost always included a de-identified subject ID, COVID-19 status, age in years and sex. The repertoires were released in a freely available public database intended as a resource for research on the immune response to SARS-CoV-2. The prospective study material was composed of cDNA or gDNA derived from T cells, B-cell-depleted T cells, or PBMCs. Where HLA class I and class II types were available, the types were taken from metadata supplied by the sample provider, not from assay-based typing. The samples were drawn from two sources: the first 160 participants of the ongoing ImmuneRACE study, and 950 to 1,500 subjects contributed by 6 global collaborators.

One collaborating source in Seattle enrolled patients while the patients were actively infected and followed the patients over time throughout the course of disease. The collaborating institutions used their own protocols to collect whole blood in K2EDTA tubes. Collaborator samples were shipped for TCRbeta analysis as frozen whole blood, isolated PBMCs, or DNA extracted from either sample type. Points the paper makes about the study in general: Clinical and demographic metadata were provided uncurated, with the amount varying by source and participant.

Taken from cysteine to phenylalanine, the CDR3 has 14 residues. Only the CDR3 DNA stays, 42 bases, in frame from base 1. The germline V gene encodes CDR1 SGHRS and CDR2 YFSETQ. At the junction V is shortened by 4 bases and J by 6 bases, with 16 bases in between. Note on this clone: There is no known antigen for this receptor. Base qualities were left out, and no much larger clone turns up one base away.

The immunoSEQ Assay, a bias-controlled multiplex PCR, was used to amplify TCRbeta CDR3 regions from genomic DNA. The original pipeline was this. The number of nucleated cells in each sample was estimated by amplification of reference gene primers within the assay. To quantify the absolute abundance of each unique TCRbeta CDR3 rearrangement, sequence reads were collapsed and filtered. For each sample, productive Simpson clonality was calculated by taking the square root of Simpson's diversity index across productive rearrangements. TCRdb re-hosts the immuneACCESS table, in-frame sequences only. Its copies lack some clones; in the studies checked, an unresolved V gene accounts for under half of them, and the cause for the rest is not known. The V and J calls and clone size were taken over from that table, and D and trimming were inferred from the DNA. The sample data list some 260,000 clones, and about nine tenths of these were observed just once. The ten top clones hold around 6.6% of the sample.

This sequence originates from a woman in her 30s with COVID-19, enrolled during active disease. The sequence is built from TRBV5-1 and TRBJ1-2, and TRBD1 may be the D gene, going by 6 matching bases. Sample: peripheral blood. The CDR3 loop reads CASSPLGGLDGYTF. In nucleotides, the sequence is TGCGCCAGCAGCCCCCTGGGGGGGCTGGATGGCTACACCTTC.